These 16 T cell receptor beta chains were sequenced from one sample in a study of blood T cell repertoires in COVID-19. TCRdb keeps only in-frame clones here, not all; method: immunoSEQ multiplex PCR. The table records fewer than 85,000 clones, about 83% of them present only once. Input material: peripheral blood. These receptors all stem from a woman aged 55-70 years with acute or convalescent COVID-19.

The chain uses TRBV29-1 and TRBJ2-7, with 11 bases identical to TRBD2. The length of the CDR3 is 14 residues. Trimming took 5 bases from V and 5 from J; bases not matched to a gene: 8. Per the germline V gene, CDR1 is SQVTM and CDR2 is ANQGSEA. The CDR3 region is CSVQIAGGPHEQYF. CDR3 sequence (DNA): TGCAGCGTTCAAATAGCGGGGGGGCCCCACGAGCAGTACTTC.

The rearrangement uses TRBV3-1 (or the pseudogene TRBV3-2) and TRBJ1-2; D perhaps matches TRBD1 (6 bases). V was cut by 1 base and J by 4 bases, with 10 bases left in between. CDR3 size: 14 residues. The germline CDR1 and CDR2 sequences are LGHDT and YNNKEL (reference sequence). The CDR3 bases are TGTGCCAGCAGCCAAGGGCAGGGGACCTATGGCTACACCTTC. Translating gives CASSQGQGTYGYTF.

The V gene is TRBV7-2, the J gene TRBJ1-5; tentative D call: TRBD1 (5 bases). Trimming cost V 4 bases and J 2 bases, with 12 bases left between them. Looked up from germline, CDR1 is SGHTA and CDR2 is FQGNSA. The CDR3 covers 15 residues. This chain's CDR3 is CASSSAPGGNQPQHF. Written as DNA, the CDR3 is TGTGCCAGCAGCTCCGCCCCGGGGGGCAATCAGCCCCAGCATTTT.

J is TRBJ2-1 and V is TRBV12-3 or TRBV12-4; maybe TRBD2 (6 bases). Trimming removed 8 bases at V and 12 bases at J, with 20 bases between. The CDR3 is 13 residues long. DNA for the CDR3: TGTGCCAGCGCCCCAGCCAAGGAGGGTGGGCAGTTCTTC. It codes for CASAPAKEGGQFF.

This sequence joins TRBV12-3 or TRBV12-4 and TRBJ1-5; unclear D gene. The CDR3 is 12 residues long. V lost 7 bases, J lost 6 bases, and 10 bases lay in between. The CDR3 loop reads CASTLGVQPQHF. In nucleotides, the CDR3 is TGTGCCAGCACTCTTGGAGTTCAGCCCCAGCATTTT.

The rearrangement joins TRBV10-1 to TRBJ1-2, with TRBD1 matching over 10 bases. This CDR3 has 13 residues. The V segment lost 5 bases and the J segment 4 bases; nucleotides outside the gene matches: 1. Per the germline V gene, CDR1 is WNHNN and CDR2 is SYGVQD (reference sequence). The CDR3 DNA is TGCGCCAGCAGTCGGACAGGGGGCTATGGCTACACCTTC. Its protein product is CASSRTGGYGYTF.

This clone was recorded a few times. The chain employs TRBV20-1 and TRBJ2-5; no definite D call. V lost 0 bases, J lost 5 bases, and 4 bases lay in between. Germline CDR1 reads DFQATT; CDR2 reads SNEGSKA (reference sequence). This CDR3 is 11 amino acids long. The CDR3 nucleotides are TGCAGTGCTAGAGATCTTGAGACCCAGTACTTC. This gives the protein CSARDLETQYF.

V and J are TRBV10-2 and TRBJ1-2, with D maybe TRBD1 (6 bases). V gave up 3 bases and J gave up 8 bases, with 16 bases separating them. This CDR3 contains 14 residues. Germline lookup yields CDR1 WSHSY and CDR2 SAAADI. The CDR3 coding sequence is TGCGCCAGCAGTGATCAAACAGGGTTGGGAGGCTACACCTTC. Translating it yields CASSDQTGLGGYTF.

The genes are TRBV10-3 and TRBJ2-1, with TRBD2 matching 12 bases. CDR1 and CDR2 (germline): ENHRY, SYGVKD. The V segment lost 2 bases and the J segment 6 bases; nucleotides outside the gene matches: 2. The CDR3 is 15 residues long. The chain's CDR3 is CAISEGLAGFNEQFF. The CDR3 region has the DNA TGTGCCATCAGTGAGGGACTAGCGGGGTTCAATGAGCAGTTCTTC.

This chain joins TRBV7-9 and TRBJ2-5, with 7 bases matching TRBD1. Germline CDR1 reads SEHNR; CDR2 reads FQNEAQ (reference sequence). V trimming: 6 bases; J trimming: 3 bases; junction bases outside the gene matches: 7. The length of the CDR3 is 14 residues. CDR3 sequence: CASRSTGAEETQYF. CDR3 DNA: TGTGCCAGCAGATCTACAGGGGCCGAAGAGACCCAGTACTTC. Together with reference TRBV7-9 and TRBJ2-5, the CDR3 gives the full variable domain: DTGVSQNPRHKITKRGQNVTFRCDPISEHNRLYWYRQTLGQGPEFLTYFQNEAQLEKSRLLSDRFSAERPKGSFSTLEIQRTEQGDSAMYLCASRSTGAEETQYFGPGTRLLVL.

The genes are TRBV5-1 and TRBJ1-1, with 8 nucleotides matching TRBD1. Trimming took 4 bases from V and 6 from J; bases not matched to a gene: 5. The length of the CDR3 is 13 residues. Germline-derived CDR1 and CDR2 are SGHRS and YFSETQ. CDR3 in amino acids: CASSPQDRAEAFF. DNA of the CDR3: TGCGCCAGCAGCCCCCAGGACAGGGCTGAAGCTTTCTTT.

This clone showed up just once. The rearrangement links TRBV14 to TRBJ1-1, with D possibly matching TRBD1 (6 bases). Germline-derived CDR1 and CDR2 are SGHDN and FVKESK. This CDR3 is 16 amino acids long. V lost 4 bases, J lost 2 bases, and 17 bases lay in between. The CDR3 nucleotides read TGTGCCAGCAGCCGATTTACAGGGTTGGGAAACACTGAAGCTTTCTTT. Amino acid sequence: CASSRFTGLGNTEAFF.

V is TRBV29-1 and J is TRBJ2-7; weak D call: TRBD1 (5 bases). The CDR3 spans 15 residues. With 0 bases removed from V and 6 bases from J, the gap between germline ends came to 18 bases. From germline, CDR1 is SQVTM and CDR2 ANQGSEA. This CDR3 is CSVEEDSGSISEQYF. Here the CDR3 DNA reads TGCAGCGTTGAAGAGGATTCAGGGTCCATAAGCGAGCAGTACTTC.

The V and J genes are TRBV9 and TRBJ1-5; the D is unclear. The V end lost 2 bases, the J end lost 3 bases, and 6 bases lay between the germline ends. CDR1 and CDR2 from the germline V gene are SGDLS and YYNGEE. This CDR3 is 13 amino acids long. The CDR3 sequence: CASSVSPNQPQHF. The CDR3 nucleotides are TGTGCCAGCAGCGTTTCTCCCAATCAGCCCCAGCATTTT. The full variable domain, completed using reference TRBV9 and TRBJ1-5, is DSGVTQTPKHLITATGQRVTLRCSPRSGDLSVYWYQQSLDQGLQFLIQYYNGEERAKGNILERFSAQQFPDLHSELNLSSLELGDSALYFCASSVSPNQPQHFGDGTRLSIL.

This clone occurred a few times. This rearrangement joins TRBV19 to TRBJ1-2, with TRBD1 matching over 7 bases. The germline V gene encodes CDR1 LNHDA and CDR2 SQIVND (reference sequence). The CDR3 loop spans 15 amino acids. J gave up 4 bases and V 2 bases, and 7 bases lay outside the gene matches. In DNA, the CDR3 is TGTGCCAGTAGTATAACCGCAGGGGGTTCCTATGGCTACACCTTC. Its protein is CASSITAGGSYGYTF.

The chain recombines TRBV18 with TRBJ1-1, with 8 bases identical to TRBD1. With 6 bases clipped from V and 5 bases from J, the junction kept 5 bases outside the gene matches. The germline V gene has CDR1 KGHSH and CDR2 LQKENI. The CDR3 sequence is 13 residues long. The CDR3 sequence: CASSRTGRTEAFF. The CDR3 nucleotides read TGTGCCAGCTCCCGGACAGGGAGGACTGAAGCTTTCTTT.